This TCR beta chain was recorded in a study of blood T cells in healthy people across ages. PCR was performed a second time for about 7 to 12 cycles using a sample-barcoded 5' primer and a J-beta primer mix. TCRdb analysed the 5' RACE reads with MiXCR anew, one entry per CDR3 protein. The profile shows about 570,000 distinct CDR3 sequences, roughly a quarter of them singletons. CDR1 is DFQATT and CDR2 is SNEGSKA in the germline V gene (reference sequence). The V gene end was trimmed by 1 base and the J gene end by 7 bases; junction bases not matched to a gene: 7. The CDR3 length is 15 residues. Healthy Russian Caucasian donors spanned ages about 6 to 95 years. Per individual sample, total RNA of at least 5 micrograms was extracted.

The sequenced sample was blood. The V and J genes are TRBV20-1 and TRBJ2-3; 11 bases fit TRBD2. This receptor was taken from a woman aged 65 to 85 in good health. As DNA, the CDR3 is TGCAGTGCTAGAGTCCCTAGCGGGGGGATTAATACGCAGTATTTT. It encodes CSARVPSGGINTQYF.